The 4 T cell receptor beta chains below were found in one sample sequenced in a study of T-cell reconstitution after alpha-beta-depleted transplantation in children. The library targeted TCRbeta and was prepared with unique molecular identifiers. TCRdb analysed the PCR reads with MiXCR anew, one entry per CDR3 protein. The data show 150,000 to 200,000 distinct CDR3 sequences, roughly 6.5% seen once. The input for sequencing was PBMCs, taken before TCRalphabeta/CD19-depleted stem cell transplant. These receptors all come from a girl under three years old with combined immunodeficiency, due to receive a stem cell transplant.

This clonotype was recorded many times. V is TRBV6-5 and J is TRBJ2-7; D assignment may be TRBD1 or TRBD2 (5 bases each). Germline CDR1 is MNHEY and CDR2 is SVGAGI. This CDR3 contains 13 residues. The V end lost 5 bases, the J end lost 3 bases, and 11 bases lay between the germline ends. This chain's CDR3 is CASSPGRSYEQYF. DNA of the CDR3: TGTGCCAGCAGTCCGGGACGTAGCTACGAGCAGTACTTC.

At least ten counts were recorded for this clonotype. The chain uses TRBV5-1 and TRBJ2-3; D unclear. Deletions cut 4 bases from V and 4 bases from J, with 13 bases between. The CDR3 contains 14 residues. CDR1 SGHRS and CDR2 YFSETQ come from the germline V gene. CDR3 bases: TGCGCCAGCAGCCCATTTGGGGATCCAGATACGCAGTATTTT. Translation: CASSPFGDPDTQYF.

This clonotype was counted many times. The J gene is TRBJ2-2, the V gene TRBV6-1; D remains ambiguous. Between the trimmed V and J ends, which lost 7 bases and 1 base, there was a span of 16 bases. Germline CDR1 MNHNS, CDR2 SASEGT. This CDR3 has 16 amino acids. CDR3 DNA sequence: TGTGCCAGCATCCCCGACGCGGTAGTGAACACCGGGGAGCTGTTTTTT. It encodes CASIPDAVVNTGELFF.

This clonotype was detected ten times or more. CDR3 in amino acids: CASSSGWSYTDTQYF. CDR3 DNA sequence: TGTGCCAGCAGTTCCGGGTGGTCGTACACAGATACGCAGTATTTT. The V gene is TRBV28, the J gene TRBJ2-3; D gene uncertain. Germline-derived CDR1 and CDR2 are MDHEN and SYDVKM. The ends were cut back, 4 bases at V and 2 bases at J, with 13 bases in the middle. The CDR3 loop spans 15 amino acids.